The rows below give T cell receptor beta chains drawn from one sample of a study of beta chain features in type 1 diabetes. Assay: immunoSEQ multiplex PCR; the TCRdb copy retains only in-frame clones and omits some. The sample lists under 250,000 clones; roughly 10% were seen once. Sequenced sample: central memory CD4+ T cells from blood. The receptors originated from a man between 18 and 35 years old in good health. Each CDR3 is given with its conserved first and last residue. D genes are given only for firm matches. Clone size is given for some rows only: seen once, a few or many times, or a class if the clone is expanded.

clone_size	v_call	d_call	j_call	cdr3_nt	cdr3_aa
NA	TRBV30	TRBD2	TRBJ2-1	TGTGCCGGAGCGGGAGTTGGCAATGAGCAGTTCTTC	CAGAGVGNEQFF
many	TRBV14	TRBD2	TRBJ2-1	TGTGCCAGCAGCCAAAATAGCGGGAGTTCCGAAATTGGGCAGTTCTTC	CASSQNSGSSEIGQFF
NA	TRBV25-1	NA	TRBJ2-3	TGTGCCAGCAGTGAAAGGGAGATCACAGATACGCAGTATTTT	CASSEREITDTQYF
NA	TRBV5-4	TRBD1	TRBJ2-7	TGTGCCAGCAGCTTGCCAGGGGGCCGCTACGAGCAGTACTTC	CASSLPGGRYEQYF
NA	TRBV30	NA	TRBJ1-5	TGTGCCTGGAGTCCGGACATTTATCAGCCCCAGCATTTT	CAWSPDIYQPQHF
NA	TRBV5-4	NA	TRBJ2-3	TGTGCCAGCAGCAGGGATTCTAGCGTGGAGGGTACGCAGTATTTT	CASSRDSSVEGTQYF
few	TRBV10-3	TRBD2	TRBJ2-1	TGTGCCATCAGTGAACTAGCGGGAGTGTCTGATGAGCAGTTCTTC	CAISELAGVSDEQFF
few	TRBV28	NA	TRBJ2-5	TGTGCCAGCAGTCCATCAGCGATACAAGAGACCCAGTACTTC	CASSPSAIQETQYF
NA	TRBV4-3	NA	TRBJ2-1	TGCGCCAGCAGCCAGGCAGGATTAAACAATGAGCAGTTCTTC	CASSQAGLNNEQFF
NA	TRBV2	NA	TRBJ2-5	TGTGCCAGCAGTGACAGCACTGAGGGGCTTCAGTACTTC	CASSDSTEGLQYF
many	TRBV11-2	TRBD2	TRBJ2-3	TGTGCCAGCAGCTTCTCGGCGGGAGGCAAAAATACGCAGTATTTT	CASSFSAGGKNTQYF
NA	TRBV30	NA	TRBJ2-7	TGTGCCTGGAGTGTTGGACAGCACACCCAGTACTTC	CAWSVGQHTQYF
NA	TRBV4-2	NA	TRBJ2-1	TGTGCCAGCAGCCAAGGTGAAGCTTTCTCCTACAATGAGCAGTTCTTC	CASSQGEAFSYNEQFF
few	TRBV4-2	NA	TRBJ2-1	TGTGCCAGCAGCCAAGATTTCGGAGCAGGGCGTGAAATGAATGAGCAGTTCTTC	CASSQDFGAGREMNEQFF
NA	TRBV27	TRBD2	TRBJ2-2	TGTGCCAGCAGAGACGGGGGGGCAACTACCGGGGAGCTGTTTTTT	CASRDGGATTGELFF
NA	TRBV30	NA	TRBJ1-3	TGTGCCTGGAGTCTAGGAGGAAACACCATATATTTT	CAWSLGGNTIYF
NA	TRBV30	TRBD1	TRBJ1-4	TGTGCCTGGAGATCGGCAGGGGGTAATGAAAAACTGTTTTTT	CAWRSAGGNEKLFF
once	TRBV19	TRBD1	TRBJ2-5	TGTGCCAGTAGTCTCCCGGGACAGGGGTCCGAGACCCAGTACTTC	CASSLPGQGSETQYF
few	TRBV29-1	NA	TRBJ2-5	TGCAGCGTTGAAGTGAGGGAAGGGTGGGAGACCCAGTACTTC	CSVEVREGWETQYF
NA	TRBV9	NA	TRBJ2-3	TGTGCCAGCAGCGTAGGTTTGGGCGCCGGGGGTCGGACAGATACGCAGTATTTT	CASSVGLGAGGRTDTQYF
few	TRBV28	NA	TRBJ1-2	TGTGCCAGCAGTACTTTTAACTATGGCTACACCTTC	CASSTFNYGYTF
few	TRBV4-2	TRBD2	TRBJ2-3	TGTGCCAGCAGCCAAGAACAAGCGGGAGGTTTGGGCACAGATACGCAGTATTTT	CASSQEQAGGLGTDTQYF
few	TRBV5-5	TRBD2	TRBJ2-1	TGTGCCAGCAGCTTGGCCTTTAACGGGAGGGCAACGTACAATGAGCAGTTCTTC	CASSLAFNGRATYNEQFF
NA	TRBV7-9	NA	TRBJ2-4	TGTGCCAGCAGCTCAGAAACTAGGCTAGCCAAAAACATTCAGTACTTC	CASSSETRLAKNIQYF
few	TRBV28	TRBD2	TRBJ2-1	TGTGCCAGCAGTTTGAGCATAGCGGGACGAGTTGAGCAGTTCTTC	CASSLSIAGRVEQFF
many	TRBV5-4	TRBD2	TRBJ2-1	TGTGCCAGCAGAATAGGGGCTAGCGGGAGTAATGAGCAGTTCTTC	CASRIGASGSNEQFF
NA	TRBV5-6	TRBD1	TRBJ2-1	TGTGCCAGCAGCCCCGACAGGGGACGATACAATGAGCAGTTCTTC	CASSPDRGRYNEQFF
few	TRBV6-5	NA	TRBJ2-7	TGTGCCAGCAGTTACCCGGAAAGGGGAAACGAGCAGTACTTC	CASSYPERGNEQYF